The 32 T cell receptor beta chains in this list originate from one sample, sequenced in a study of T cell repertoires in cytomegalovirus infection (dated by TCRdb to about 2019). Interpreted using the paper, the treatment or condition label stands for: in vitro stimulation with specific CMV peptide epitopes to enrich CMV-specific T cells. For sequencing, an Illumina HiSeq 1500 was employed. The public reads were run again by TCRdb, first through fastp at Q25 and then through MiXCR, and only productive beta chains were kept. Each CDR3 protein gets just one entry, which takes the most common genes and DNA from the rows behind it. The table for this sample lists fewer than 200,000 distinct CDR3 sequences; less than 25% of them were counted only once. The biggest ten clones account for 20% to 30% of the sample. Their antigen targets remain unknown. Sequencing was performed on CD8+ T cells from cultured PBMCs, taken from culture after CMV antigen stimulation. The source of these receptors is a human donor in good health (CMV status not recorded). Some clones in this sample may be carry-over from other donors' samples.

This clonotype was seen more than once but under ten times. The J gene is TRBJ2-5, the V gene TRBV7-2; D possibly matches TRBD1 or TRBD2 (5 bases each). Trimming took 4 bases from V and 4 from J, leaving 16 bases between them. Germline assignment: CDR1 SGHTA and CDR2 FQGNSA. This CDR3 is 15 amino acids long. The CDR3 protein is CASSWGSIFRETQYF. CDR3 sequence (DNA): TGTGCCAGCAGCTGGGGGAGTATCTTTCGAGAGACCCAGTACTTC.

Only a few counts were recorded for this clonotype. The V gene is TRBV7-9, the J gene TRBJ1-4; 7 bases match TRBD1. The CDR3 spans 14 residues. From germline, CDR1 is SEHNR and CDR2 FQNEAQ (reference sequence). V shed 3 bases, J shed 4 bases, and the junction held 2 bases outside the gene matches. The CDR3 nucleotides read TGTGCCAGCAGCTTGGGGACAGATAATGAAAAACTGTTTTTT. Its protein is CASSLGTDNEKLFF.

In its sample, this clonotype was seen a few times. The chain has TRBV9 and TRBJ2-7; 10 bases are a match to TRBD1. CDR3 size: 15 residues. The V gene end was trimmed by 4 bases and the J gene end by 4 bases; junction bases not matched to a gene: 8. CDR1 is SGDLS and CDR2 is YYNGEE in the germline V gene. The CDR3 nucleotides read TGTGCCAGCAGCCCAGCCGGGACAGGGGCTTACGAGCAGTACTTC. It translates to CASSPAGTGAYEQYF.

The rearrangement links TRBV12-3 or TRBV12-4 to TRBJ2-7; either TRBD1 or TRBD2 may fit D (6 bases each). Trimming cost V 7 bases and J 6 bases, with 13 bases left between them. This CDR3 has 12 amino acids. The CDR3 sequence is CASTLGGPEQYF. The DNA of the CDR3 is TGTGCCAGCACCCTAGGGGGGCCCGAGCAGTACTTC.

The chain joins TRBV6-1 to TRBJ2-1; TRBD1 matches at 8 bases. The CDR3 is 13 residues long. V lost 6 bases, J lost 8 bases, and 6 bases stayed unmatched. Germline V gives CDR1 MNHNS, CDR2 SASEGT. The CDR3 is CASRDRGGYEQFF. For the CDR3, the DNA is TGTGCCAGCAGAGACAGGGGAGGTTATGAGCAGTTCTTC.

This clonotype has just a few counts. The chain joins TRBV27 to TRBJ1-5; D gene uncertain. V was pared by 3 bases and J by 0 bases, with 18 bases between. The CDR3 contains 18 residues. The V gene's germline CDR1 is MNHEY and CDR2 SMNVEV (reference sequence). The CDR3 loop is CASSFLRTLDASNQPQHF. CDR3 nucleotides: TGTGCCAGCAGTTTCCTAAGGACGCTGGACGCTAGCAATCAGCCCCAGCATTTT.

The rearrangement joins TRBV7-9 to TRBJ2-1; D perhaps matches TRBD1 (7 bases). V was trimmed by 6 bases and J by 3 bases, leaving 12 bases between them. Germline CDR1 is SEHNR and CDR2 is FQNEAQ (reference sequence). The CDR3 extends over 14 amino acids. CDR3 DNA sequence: TGTGCCAGCAGTCAGGGGGGATACTACAATGAGCAGTTCTTC. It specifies CASSQGGYYNEQFF.

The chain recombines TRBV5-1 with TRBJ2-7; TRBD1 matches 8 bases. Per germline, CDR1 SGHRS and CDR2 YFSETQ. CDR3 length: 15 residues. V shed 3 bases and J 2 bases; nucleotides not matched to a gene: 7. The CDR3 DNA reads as TGCGCCAGCAGCTCGCGCTTACAGGGGGCCTACGAGCAGTACTTC. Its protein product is CASSSRLQGAYEQYF.

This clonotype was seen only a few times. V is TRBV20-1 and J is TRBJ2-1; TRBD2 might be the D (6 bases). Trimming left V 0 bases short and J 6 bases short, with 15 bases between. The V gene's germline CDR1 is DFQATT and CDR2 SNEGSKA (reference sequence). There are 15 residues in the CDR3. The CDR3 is CSARDGQLGGNEQFF. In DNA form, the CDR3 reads TGCAGTGCTAGAGATGGGCAGTTGGGGGGCAATGAGCAGTTCTTC.

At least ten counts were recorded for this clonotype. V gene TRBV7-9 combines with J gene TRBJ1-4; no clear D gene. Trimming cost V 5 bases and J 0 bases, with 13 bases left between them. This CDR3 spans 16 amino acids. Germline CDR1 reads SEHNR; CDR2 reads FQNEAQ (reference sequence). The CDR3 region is CASSPPSGPTNEKLFF. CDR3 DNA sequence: TGTGCCAGCAGCCCCCCCTCGGGCCCAACTAATGAAAAACTGTTTTTT.

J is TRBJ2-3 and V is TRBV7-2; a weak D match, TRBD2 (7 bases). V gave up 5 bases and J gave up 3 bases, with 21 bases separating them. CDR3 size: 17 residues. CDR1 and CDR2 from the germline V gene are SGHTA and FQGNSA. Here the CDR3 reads CASSLPEGGTRTDTQYF. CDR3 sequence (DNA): TGTGCCAGCAGCCTCCCTGAGGGGGGGACGAGGACAGATACGCAGTATTTT.

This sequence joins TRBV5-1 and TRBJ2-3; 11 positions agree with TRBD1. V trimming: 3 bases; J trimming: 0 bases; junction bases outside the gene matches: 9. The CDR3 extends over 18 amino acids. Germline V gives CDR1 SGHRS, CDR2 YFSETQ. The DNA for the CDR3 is TGCGCCAGCAGCTGGGGACAGGGGGAGGACGCTAGCACAGATACGCAGTATTTT. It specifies CASSWGQGEDASTDTQYF.

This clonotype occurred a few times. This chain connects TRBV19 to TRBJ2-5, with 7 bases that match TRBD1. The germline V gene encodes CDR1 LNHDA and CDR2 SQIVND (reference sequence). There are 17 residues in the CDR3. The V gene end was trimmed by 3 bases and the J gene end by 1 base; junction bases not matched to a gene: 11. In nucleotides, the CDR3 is TGTGCCAGTAGTATGGGAATAGGACAGGAGAGCCAAGAGACCCAGTACTTC. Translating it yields CASSMGIGQESQETQYF.

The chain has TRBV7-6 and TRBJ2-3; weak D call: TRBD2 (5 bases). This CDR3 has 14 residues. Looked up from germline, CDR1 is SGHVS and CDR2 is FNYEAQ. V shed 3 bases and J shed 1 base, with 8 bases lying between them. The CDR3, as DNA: TGTGCCAGCAGCTTCGAGGGTGGCACAGATACGCAGTATTTT. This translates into CASSFEGGTDTQYF. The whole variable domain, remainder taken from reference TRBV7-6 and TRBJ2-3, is GAGVSQSPRYKVTKRGQDVALRCDPISGHVSLYWYRQALGQGPEFLTYFNYEAQQDKSGLPNDRFSAERPEGSISTLTIQRTEQRDSAMYRCASSFEGGTDTQYFGPGTRLTVL.

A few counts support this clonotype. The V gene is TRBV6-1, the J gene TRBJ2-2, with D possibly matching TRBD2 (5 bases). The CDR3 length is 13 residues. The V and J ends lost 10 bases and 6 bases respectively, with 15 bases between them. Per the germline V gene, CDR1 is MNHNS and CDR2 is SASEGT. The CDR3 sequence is CATSYGRAGELFF. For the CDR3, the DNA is TGTGCCACCTCCTATGGGCGGGCCGGGGAGCTGTTTTTT.

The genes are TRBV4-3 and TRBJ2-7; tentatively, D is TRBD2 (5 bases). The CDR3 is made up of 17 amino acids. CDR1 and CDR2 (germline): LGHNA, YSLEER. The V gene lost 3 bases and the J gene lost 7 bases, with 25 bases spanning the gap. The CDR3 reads CASSHVAEGYSAEEQYF. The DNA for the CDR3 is TGCGCCAGCAGCCATGTTGCAGAGGGATACTCTGCCGAGGAGCAGTACTTC.

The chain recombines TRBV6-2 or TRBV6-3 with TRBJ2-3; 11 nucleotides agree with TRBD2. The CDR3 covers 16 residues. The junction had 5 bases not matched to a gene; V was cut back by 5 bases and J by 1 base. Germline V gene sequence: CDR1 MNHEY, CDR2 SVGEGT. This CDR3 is CASSITSGGGTDTQYF. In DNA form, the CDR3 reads TGTGCCAGCAGTATCACTAGCGGGGGTGGCACAGATACGCAGTATTTT.

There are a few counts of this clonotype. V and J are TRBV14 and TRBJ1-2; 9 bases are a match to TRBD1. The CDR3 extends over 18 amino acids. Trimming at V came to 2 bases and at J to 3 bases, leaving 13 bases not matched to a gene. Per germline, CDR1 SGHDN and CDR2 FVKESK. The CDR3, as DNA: TGTGCCAGCAGCCAAAACGAATTACGGGACAGGGCCGACTATGGCTACACCTTC. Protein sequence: CASSQNELRDRADYGYTF.

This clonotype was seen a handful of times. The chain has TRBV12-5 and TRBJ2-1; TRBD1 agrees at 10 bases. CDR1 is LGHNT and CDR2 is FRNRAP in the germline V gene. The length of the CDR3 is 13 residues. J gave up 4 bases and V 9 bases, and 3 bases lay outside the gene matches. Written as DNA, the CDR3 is TGTGCTAGCGGACAGGGGGTGTACAATGAGCAGTTCTTC. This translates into CASGQGVYNEQFF.

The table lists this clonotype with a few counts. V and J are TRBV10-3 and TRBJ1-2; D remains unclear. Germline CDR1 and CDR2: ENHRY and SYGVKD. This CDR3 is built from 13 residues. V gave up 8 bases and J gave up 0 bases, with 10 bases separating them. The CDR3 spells CAIGERANYGYTF. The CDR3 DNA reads TGTGCCATCGGGGAGCGAGCTAACTATGGCTACACCTTC.

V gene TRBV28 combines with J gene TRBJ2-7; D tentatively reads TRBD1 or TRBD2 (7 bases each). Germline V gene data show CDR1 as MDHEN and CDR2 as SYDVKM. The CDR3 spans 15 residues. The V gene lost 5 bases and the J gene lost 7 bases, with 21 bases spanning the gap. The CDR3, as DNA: TGTGCCAGCAGTCCTCTGGCAGGGGGGGGAGGTGAGCAGTACTTC. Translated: CASSPLAGGGGEQYF.

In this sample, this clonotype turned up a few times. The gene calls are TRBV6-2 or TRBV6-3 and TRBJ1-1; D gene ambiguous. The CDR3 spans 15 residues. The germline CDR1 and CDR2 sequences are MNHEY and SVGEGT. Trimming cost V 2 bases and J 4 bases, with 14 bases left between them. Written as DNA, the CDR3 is TGTGCCAGCAGTTACGCCCCGGGAGGAGGCACTGAAGCTTTCTTT. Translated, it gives CASSYAPGGGTEAFF.

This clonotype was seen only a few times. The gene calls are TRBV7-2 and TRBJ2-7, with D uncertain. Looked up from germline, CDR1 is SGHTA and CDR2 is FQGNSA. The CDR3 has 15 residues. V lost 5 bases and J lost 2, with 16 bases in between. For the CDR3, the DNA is TGTGCCAGCAGCACGGGCCACCCAGTTGCCTACGAGCAGTACTTC. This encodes CASSTGHPVAYEQYF.

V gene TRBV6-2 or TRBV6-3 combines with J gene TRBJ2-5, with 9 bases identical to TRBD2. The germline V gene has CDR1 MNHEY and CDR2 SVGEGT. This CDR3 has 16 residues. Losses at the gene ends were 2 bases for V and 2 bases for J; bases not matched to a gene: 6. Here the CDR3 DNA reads TGTGCCAGCAGTTACGGACTAGCGTGGCAACAAGAGACCCAGTACTTC. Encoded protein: CASSYGLAWQQETQYF.

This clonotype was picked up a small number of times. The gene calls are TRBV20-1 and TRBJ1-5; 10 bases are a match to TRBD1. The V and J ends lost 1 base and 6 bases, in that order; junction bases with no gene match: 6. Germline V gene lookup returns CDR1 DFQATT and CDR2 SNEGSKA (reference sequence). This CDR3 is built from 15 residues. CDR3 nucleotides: TGCAGTGCTAGAGGGACAGGGGGTGAGAGTCAGCCCCAGCATTTT. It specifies CSARGTGGESQPQHF.

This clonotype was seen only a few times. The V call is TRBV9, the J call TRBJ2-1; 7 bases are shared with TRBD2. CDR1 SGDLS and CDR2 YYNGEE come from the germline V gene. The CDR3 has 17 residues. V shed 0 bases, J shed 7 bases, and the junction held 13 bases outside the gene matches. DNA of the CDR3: TGTGCCAGCAGCGTAGGGGGAGGGTCTCCCGAACAGAATGAGCAGTTCTTC. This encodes CASSVGGGSPEQNEQFF.

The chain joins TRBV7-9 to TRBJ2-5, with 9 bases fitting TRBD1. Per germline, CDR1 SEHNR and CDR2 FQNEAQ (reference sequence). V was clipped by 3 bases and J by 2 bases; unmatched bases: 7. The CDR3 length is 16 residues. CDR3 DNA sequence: TGTGCCAGCAGCTTTCCCATCGGACAGGGGCAAGAGACCCAGTACTTC. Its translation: CASSFPIGQGQETQYF.

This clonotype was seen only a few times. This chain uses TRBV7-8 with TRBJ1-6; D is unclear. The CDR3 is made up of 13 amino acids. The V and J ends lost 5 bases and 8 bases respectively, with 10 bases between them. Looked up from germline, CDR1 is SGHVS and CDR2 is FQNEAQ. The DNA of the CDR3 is TGTGCCAGCAGCAGAGGGTTAGATTCACCCCTCCACTTT. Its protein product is CASSRGLDSPLHF.

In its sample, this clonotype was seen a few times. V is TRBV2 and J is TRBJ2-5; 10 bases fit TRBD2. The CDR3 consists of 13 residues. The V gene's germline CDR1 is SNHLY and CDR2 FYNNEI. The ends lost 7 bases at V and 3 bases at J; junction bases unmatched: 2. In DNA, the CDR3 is TGTGCCAGCACCGGACTAGCGGAAGAGACCCAGTACTTC. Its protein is CASTGLAEETQYF.

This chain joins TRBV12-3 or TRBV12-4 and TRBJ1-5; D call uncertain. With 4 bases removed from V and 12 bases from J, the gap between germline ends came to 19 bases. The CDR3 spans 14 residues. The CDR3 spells CASSSMTAVELQHF. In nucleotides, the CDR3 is TGTGCCAGCAGTTCGATGACGGCGGTCGAACTCCAGCATTTT.

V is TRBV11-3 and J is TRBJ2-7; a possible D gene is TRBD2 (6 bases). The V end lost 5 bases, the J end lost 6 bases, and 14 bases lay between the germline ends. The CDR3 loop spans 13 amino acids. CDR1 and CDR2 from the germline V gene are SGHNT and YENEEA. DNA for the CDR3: TGTGCCAGCAGCCTCGGGACTGTAGGCGAGCAGTACTTC. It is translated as CASSLGTVGEQYF.

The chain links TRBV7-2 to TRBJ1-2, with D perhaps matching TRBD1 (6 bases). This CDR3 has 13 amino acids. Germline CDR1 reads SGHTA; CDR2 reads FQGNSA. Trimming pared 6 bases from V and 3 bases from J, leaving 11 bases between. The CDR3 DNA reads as TGTGCCAGCAGTCAGACAGGAGACTATGGCTACACCTTC. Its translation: CASSQTGDYGYTF.